The rows below give T cell receptor beta chains drawn from one sample of a study of CXCR3-negative and CXCR3-positive naive CD8 T cells. TCRdb reprocessed the 5' RACE reads, with one entry per CDR3 protein and no DNA. The sample has 50,000 to 65,000 distinct CDR3 sequences. Material: naive CXCR3- CD8+ T cells from blood. Receptor source: a human donor in good health. Some clones in this sample may be carry-over from other donors' samples. Both conserved end residues are part of each CDR3. Clone size is shown for a subset of rows, as once, few, many or a class of expanded clone.

TRBJ2-3 | TRBV11-2 | . | CASRPFEGGPRDTQYF
TRBJ2-5 | TRBV29-1 | . | CSVVRDGRYLTQYF
TRBJ2-7 | TRBV20-1 | . | CSARLDRGEQYF
TRBJ2-4 | TRBV27 | . | CATKDRSPAKNIQYF
TRBJ2-5 | TRBV2 | . | CASTTGEETQYF
TRBJ2-1 | TRBV27 | . | CASSFGEHESLEQFF
TRBJ2-4 | TRBV20-1 | medium-sized | CSARDQRGDKNIQYF
TRBJ2-7 | TRBV14 | . | CASSQESPNEQYF
TRBJ2-1 | TRBV10-2 | . | CASTTNHNEQFF
TRBJ2-1 | TRBV19 | . | CASSMGLAGYNEQFF
TRBJ2-5 | TRBV7-9 | . | CASSPPGSETQYF
TRBJ2-7 | TRBV5-1 | . | CASSGGSSYEQYF
TRBJ2-7 | TRBV20-1 | . | CSARDRGRTVYEQYF
TRBJ1-2 | TRBV20-1 | . | CSARGHLWVYGYTF
TRBJ2-1 | TRBV12-3/TRBV12-4 | . | CASSSPDRPYNEQFF
TRBJ2-1 | TRBV28 | . | CASSLEGEIYNEQFF
TRBJ2-7 | TRBV4-1 | . | CASTSGTGYEQYF
TRBJ2-5 | TRBV5-1 | . | CASSFRDSQRETQYF
TRBJ2-2 | TRBV2 | . | CAGKGVSGELFF
TRBJ2-3 | TRBV12-3/TRBV12-4 | . | CASSFTYTDTQYF
TRBJ1-1 | TRBV5-4 | . | CASSSAYISNTNTEAFF
TRBJ2-1 | TRBV18 | . | CASSPGLADSSYNEQFF
TRBJ2-3 | TRBV28 | . | CASSLWSDPTQYF
TRBJ1-1 | TRBV28 | . | CASSFPGGEAFF
TRBJ2-1 | TRBV5-1 | . | CASAGGHAMDEQFF
TRBJ1-5 | TRBV12-3/TRBV12-4 | . | CASSFGLELQPQHF
TRBJ2-3 | TRBV3-1 | . | CASSQGSSTDTQYF
TRBJ2-2 | TRBV7-3 | . | CASSSKGDSSDGGELFF
TRBJ2-7 | TRBV5-1 | . | CASSLITGGSYEQYF
TRBJ2-5 | TRBV20-1 | . | CSAPLTGAGGGFRGTQYF
TRBJ2-2 | TRBV20-1 | . | CSARFTGTNTGELFF
TRBJ1-2 | TRBV6-4 | . | CASSDSVSSGYTF
TRBJ1-5 | TRBV28 | . | CASGPAKRGPPQHF
TRBJ2-3 | TRBV9 | . | CASSATGGEIDTQYF
TRBJ2-1 | TRBV7-9 | . | CASALGFQGEQFF
TRBJ2-1 | TRBV7-3 | . | CASSLGGSAYNEQFF
TRBJ1-2 | TRBV14 | medium-sized | CASSQSYGYTF
TRBJ2-7 | TRBV2 | . | CASSEGWYVAQKSSYEQYF
TRBJ1-4 | TRBV11-2 | . | CASSPYGTNEKLFF
TRBJ2-3 | TRBV5-1 | . | CASSDTDTQYF
TRBJ1-1 | TRBV28 | . | CASSTQRVGVSLNTEAFF
TRBJ2-1 | TRBV19 | . | CASSGGLGEQFF
TRBJ1-2 | TRBV12-3/TRBV12-4 | . | CASSSMMGANYGYTF
TRBJ2-1 | TRBV10-1 | . | CAEEGTSGGLNNEQFF
TRBJ2-7 | TRBV28 | . | CASSFIKDRGKWEQYF
TRBJ2-5 | TRBV4-3 | . | CASSADLAGVETQYF
TRBJ2-1 | TRBV11-2 | . | CASSPVSEYLFF
TRBJ1-2 | TRBV28 | . | CASNRDLYGYTF
TRBJ2-2 | TRBV7-6 | . | CASRAGTGDTGELFF
TRBJ1-2 | TRBV6-5 | . | CASSSSGGVTLWGYTF
TRBJ2-1 | TRBV7-6 | . | CASSPWSGGDEQFF
TRBJ2-3 | TRBV15 | . | CATSFTTGQDPDTQYF
TRBJ2-5 | TRBV4-1 | . | CASSQDSEETQYF
TRBJ2-7 | TRBV12-3/TRBV12-4 | . | CASRTVSSYEQYF
TRBJ2-3 | TRBV7-6 | . | CASSLEPAGGPTDTQYF
TRBJ2-5 | TRBV3-1 | . | CASSQDLGVLQTQYF
TRBJ2-5 | TRBV6-2/TRBV6-3 | . | CASSYPPDTQETQYF
TRBJ2-1 | TRBV2 | . | CASSTRREVEQFF
TRBJ2-7 | TRBV29-1 | . | CSVVGDSTYEQYF
TRBJ2-1 | TRBV7-8 | . | CASSPWGTGGSGGWYNEQFF